These 28 T cell receptor beta chains were sequenced from one sample in a study of blood T cell repertoires in COVID-19. Only in-frame clones appear in the TCRdb table, and some are missing; sequencing was by immunoSEQ multiplex PCR. The table lists some 90,000 clones, about 90% of them singletons, with less than 3% in the top ten. Input material: peripheral blood. The receptor set was obtained from a man aged 50 to 60 with COVID-19, enrolled during active disease.

The rearrangement uses TRBV12-3 or TRBV12-4 and TRBJ1-2; D is possibly TRBD1 (5 bases). Deletions cut 6 bases from V and 4 bases from J, with 9 bases between. This CDR3 region has 12 residues. As DNA, the CDR3 is TGTGCCAGCAGCGGGGGAACCTATGGCTACACCTTC. It codes for CASSGGTYGYTF.

The chain combines TRBV20-1 with TRBJ2-3; D uncertain. This CDR3 spans 12 amino acids. Germline V CDR1 and CDR2: DFQATT, SNEGSKA (reference sequence). V was shortened by 3 bases and J by 4 bases, with 8 bases between the two germline ends. This CDR3 is CSASLRSDTQYF. The CDR3 region has the DNA TGCAGTGCTAGTCTGAGGTCAGATACGCAGTATTTT.

The chain has TRBV15 and TRBJ1-1; D gene ambiguous. V lost 3 bases to trimming and J lost 10 bases, with 9 bases between them. The CDR3 runs 11 residues. CDR1 LNHNV and CDR2 YYDKDF come from the germline V gene (reference sequence). DNA for the CDR3: TGTGCCACCAGCAGCGACATCCGAGCTTTCTTT. Its translation: CATSSDIRAFF.

This chain joins TRBV27 and TRBJ2-1; 10 nucleotides line up with TRBD2. After removal of 6 bases from V and 9 bases from J, the junction contained 8 bases not matched to a gene. CDR1 is MNHEY and CDR2 is SMNVEV in the germline V gene (reference sequence). The CDR3 is made up of 14 amino acids. The CDR3 DNA sequence: TGTGCCAGCAGAGCTAGCGGGGGTCTAGGTGAGCAGTTCTTC. Amino acid sequence: CASRASGGLGEQFF.

This clone was seen a handful of times. The chain combines TRBV2 with TRBJ2-7; D perhaps matches TRBD1 (5 bases). Trimming removed 8 bases at V and 1 base at J, with 12 bases between. Germline CDR1 is SNHLY and CDR2 is FYNNEI. CDR3 length: 13 residues. In DNA form, the CDR3 reads TGTGCCAGCGATACCCAGGGATCCTACGAGCAGTACTTC. This codes for CASDTQGSYEQYF.

The rearrangement joins TRBV27 to TRBJ2-1; D possibly corresponds to TRBD2 (6 bases). V lost 5 bases, J lost 2 bases, and 16 bases lay in between. The CDR3 is made up of 16 amino acids. Germline V gene lookup returns CDR1 MNHEY and CDR2 SMNVEV (reference sequence). The CDR3 sequence: CASSPRGTPAYNEQFF. CDR3 in DNA: TGTGCCAGCAGTCCCCGCGGGACCCCTGCCTACAATGAGCAGTTCTTC.

The rearrangement joins TRBV7-9 to TRBJ1-5; TRBD1 agrees at 7 bases. V shed 5 bases and J 4 bases; nucleotides not matched to a gene: 2. CDR3 size: 13 residues. CDR1 and CDR2 from the germline V gene are SEHNR and FQNEAQ (reference sequence). In DNA, the CDR3 is TGTGCCAGCAGCGAGGGACAGAATCAGCCCCAGCATTTT. This codes for CASSEGQNQPQHF.

This chain uses TRBV6-5 with TRBJ1-4; 7 nucleotides line up with TRBD1. The V gene's germline CDR1 is MNHEY and CDR2 SVGAGI. V lost 0 bases and J lost 7; bases outside the gene matches: 2. The CDR3 has 14 residues. The CDR3 reads CASSYSGGGEKLFF. CDR3 bases: TGTGCCAGCAGTTACTCAGGGGGCGGTGAAAAACTGTTTTTT.

As DNA, the CDR3 is TGTGCCAGCTCACTAGGGGGAGATGGCTACACCTTC. Translation: CASSLGGDGYTF. The chain combines TRBV18 with TRBJ1-2; a possible D gene is TRBD1 (6 bases). Germline V gene data show CDR1 as KGHSH and CDR2 as LQKENI. Trimming took off 4 bases at V and 6 bases at J, with 9 bases between the two ends. The CDR3 covers 12 residues.

V and J are TRBV9 and TRBJ1-6; D may be TRBD1 (5 bases). Germline CDR1 reads SGDLS; CDR2 reads YYNGEE. V gave up 0 bases and J gave up 9 bases, with 19 bases separating them. The CDR3 covers 17 residues. The CDR3 region is CASSVAGGQGLGSPLHF. For the CDR3, the DNA is TGTGCCAGCAGCGTAGCTGGAGGGCAGGGTCTTGGTTCACCCCTCCACTTT. The full variable domain, rest sourced from reference TRBV9 and TRBJ1-6, is DSGVTQTPKHLITATGQRVTLRCSPRSGDLSVYWYQQSLDQGLQFLIQYYNGEERAKGNILERFSAQQFPDLHSELNLSSLELGDSALYFCASSVAGGQGLGSPLHFGNGTRLTVT.

The gene calls are TRBV29-1 and TRBJ2-7; D perhaps matches TRBD2 (6 bases). There are 14 residues in the CDR3. Per germline, CDR1 SQVTM and CDR2 ANQGSEA. V lost 7 bases and J lost 3, with 19 bases in between. CDR3 DNA: TGCAGCGCCGCGGGGCCAGAATCCAACTACGAGCAGTACTTC. It is translated as CSAAGPESNYEQYF.

The CDR3 nucleotides are TGTGCCAACGAAAAGATATCTCGAGACTATGGCTACACCTTC. It yields the protein CANEKISRDYGYTF. This sequence joins TRBV30 and TRBJ1-2; D remains ambiguous. Trimming left V 8 bases short and J 3 bases short, with 19 bases between. The germline V gene has CDR1 GTSNPN and CDR2 SVGIG (reference sequence). This CDR3 is 14 amino acids long.

This chain joins TRBV2 and TRBJ1-2; 7 nucleotides align to TRBD1. V lost 4 bases, J lost 5 bases, and 4 bases stayed unmatched. Germline loops: CDR1 SNHLY, CDR2 FYNNEI. The length of the CDR3 is 13 residues. CDR3 bases: TGTGCCAGCAGTGCTTTGACAGGGTATGGCTACACCTTC. This encodes CASSALTGYGYTF.

This chain connects TRBV6-5 to TRBJ1-3, with TRBD1 identical over 8 bases. The CDR3 has 14 residues. Trimming took 6 bases from V and 6 from J; bases not matched to a gene: 7. CDR1 and CDR2 (germline): MNHEY, SVGAGI. In DNA, the CDR3 is TGTGCCAGCAGACCGATGGACAGGGAAAACACCATATATTTT. Translating it yields CASRPMDRENTIYF.

This clone was counted a single time. V is TRBV12-3 or TRBV12-4 and J is TRBJ1-1; no clear D. The CDR3 totals 13 residues. V lost 6 bases and J 0 bases, leaving 8 bases between the germline ends. The DNA for the CDR3 is TGTGCCAGCAGCCCCAACATGAACACTGAAGCTTTCTTT. Protein product: CASSPNMNTEAFF.

The chain carries TRBV5-1 and TRBJ2-1, with 7 nucleotides matching TRBD1. In germline, CDR1 is SGHRS, CDR2 YFSETQ. The trim removed 2 bases at V and 4 bases at J, leaving 6 bases unmatched. The CDR3 loop spans 15 amino acids. The CDR3 here is CASSLQGSSYNEQFF. The CDR3 region has the DNA TGCGCCAGCAGCTTACAGGGGTCTTCATACAATGAGCAGTTCTTC.

J is TRBJ1-1 and V is TRBV7-8; 7 positions agree with TRBD1. Germline V CDR1 and CDR2: SGHVS, FQNEAQ. The junction had 2 bases not matched to a gene; V was cut back by 1 base and J by 6 bases. This CDR3 has 13 amino acids. CDR3 bases: TGTGCCAGCAGCTTAGGACAGGGATCTGAAGCTTTCTTT. It specifies CASSLGQGSEAFF.

This chain links TRBV11-3 with TRBJ2-3; 7 bases agree with TRBD1. V lost 5 bases and J lost 5; bases outside the gene matches: 7. CDR3 size: 14 residues. The germline CDR1 and CDR2 sequences are SGHNT and YENEEA. The CDR3 sequence is CASSPGGFQDTQYF. The DNA for the CDR3 is TGTGCCAGCAGCCCAGGGGGTTTTCAAGATACGCAGTATTTT.

The chain couples TRBV4-2 to TRBJ1-2; TRBD1 matches at 9 bases. V lost 0 bases and J lost 8; bases outside the gene matches: 4. CDR1 and CDR2 from the germline V gene are LGHNA and YNFKEQ. This CDR3 comprises 14 residues. CDR3 DNA: TGTGCCAGCAGCCAAGATGGGGACAGGGAAGGCTACACCTTC. Translating gives CASSQDGDREGYTF.

This sequence joins TRBV10-2 and TRBJ1-1, with TRBD1 matching over 8 bases. CDR1 and CDR2 (germline): WSHSY, SAAADI. Unmatched junction bases numbered 5, after V lost 5 bases and J lost 6 bases. CDR3 length equals 13 residues. CDR3 protein: CASSQYRGSEAFF. The CDR3 region has the DNA TGCGCCAGCAGTCAATACAGGGGGTCTGAAGCTTTCTTT.

The rearrangement uses TRBV3-1 (or the pseudogene TRBV3-2) and TRBJ2-7, with a tentative D call TRBD1 (6 bases). Per germline, CDR1 LGHDT and CDR2 YNNKEL (reference sequence). The CDR3 spans 13 residues. V lost 1 base and J lost 3, with 7 bases in between. Here the CDR3 reads CASSQVRGYEQYF. For the CDR3, the DNA is TGTGCCAGCAGCCAAGTCAGGGGCTACGAGCAGTACTTC.

This chain joins TRBV5-4 and TRBJ2-3, with 10 bases matching TRBD2. V lost 3 bases to trimming and J lost 2 bases; unmatched junction nucleotides: 3. The CDR3 is 15 residues long. CDR1 and CDR2 (germline): SGHNT, YYREEE (reference sequence). The CDR3 DNA sequence: TGTGCCAGCAGCTCAGCGGGGGGGGTCACAGATACGCAGTATTTT. This sequence encodes CASSSAGGVTDTQYF.

This rearrangement joins TRBV28 to TRBJ1-2; TRBD1 agrees at 9 bases. The V segment lost 4 bases and the J segment 7 bases; nucleotides outside the gene matches: 4. The CDR3 has 13 amino acids. Germline V gene lookup returns CDR1 MDHEN and CDR2 SYDVKM. The CDR3 loop is CASSSQGARGYTF. CDR3 DNA sequence: TGTGCCAGCAGTTCACAGGGGGCGCGTGGCTACACCTTC.

The chain uses TRBV10-3 and TRBJ1-5; D might be TRBD1 (6 bases). The V and J ends lost 4 bases and 11 bases respectively, with 18 bases between them. Looked up from germline, CDR1 is ENHRY and CDR2 is SYGVKD. The CDR3 spans 14 residues. The CDR3 is CAISGTGHLEAQHF. The CDR3 DNA is TGTGCCATCAGTGGGACGGGACACCTTGAAGCCCAGCATTTT.

V gene TRBV6-1 combines with J gene TRBJ1-1; D gene ambiguous. V was trimmed by 2 bases and J by 5 bases, leaving 6 bases between them. Per germline, CDR1 MNHNS and CDR2 SASEGT. The CDR3 loop spans 12 amino acids. The chain's CDR3 is CASSERGTEAFF. In DNA form, the CDR3 reads TGTGCCAGCAGTGAACGCGGGACTGAAGCTTTCTTT.

Here the CDR3 reads CASRLAGGSSYNEQFF. The CDR3 DNA is TGTGCCAGTAGACTAGCGGGGGGTAGCTCCTACAATGAGCAGTTCTTC. V is TRBV19 and J is TRBJ2-1; 12 bases map to TRBD2. Unmatched junction bases numbered 3, after V lost 6 bases and J lost 0 bases. CDR1 LNHDA and CDR2 SQIVND come from the germline V gene (reference sequence). The length of the CDR3 is 16 residues.

This chain links TRBV6-2 or TRBV6-3 with TRBJ1-5, with 8 bases that match TRBD1. Unmatched junction bases numbered 7, after V lost 3 bases and J lost 6 bases. This CDR3 spans 15 amino acids. Germline V lookup: CDR1 MNHEY, CDR2 SVGEGT. The CDR3 region has the DNA TGTGCCAGCAGTTATGGACAGGGACATCGTCAGCCCCAGCATTTT. It translates to CASSYGQGHRQPQHF.

The chain is built from TRBV10-3 and TRBJ1-2; 9 nucleotides match TRBD1. V shed 6 bases and J 6 bases; nucleotides not matched to a gene: 2. The CDR3 loop spans 12 amino acids. Germline CDR1 ENHRY, CDR2 SYGVKD. The CDR3 nucleotides read TGTGCCATCAGCACAGGGGGCGATGGCTACACCTTC. It translates to CAISTGGDGYTF.